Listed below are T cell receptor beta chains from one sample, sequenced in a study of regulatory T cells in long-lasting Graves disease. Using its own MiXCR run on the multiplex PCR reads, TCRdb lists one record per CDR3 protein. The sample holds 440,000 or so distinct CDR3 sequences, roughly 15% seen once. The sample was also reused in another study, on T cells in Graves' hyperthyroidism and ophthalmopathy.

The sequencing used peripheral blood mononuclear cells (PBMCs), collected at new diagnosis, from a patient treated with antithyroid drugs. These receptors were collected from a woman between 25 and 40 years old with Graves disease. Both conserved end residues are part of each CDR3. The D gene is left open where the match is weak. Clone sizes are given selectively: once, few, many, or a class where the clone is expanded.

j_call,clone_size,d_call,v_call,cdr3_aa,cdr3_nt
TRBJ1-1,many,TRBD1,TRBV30,CAWSKGTGGPAEAFF,TGTGCCTGGAGTAAGGGGACAGGGGGGCCCGCTGAAGCTTTCTTT
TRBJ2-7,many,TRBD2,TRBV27,CASSLIAGTRVLEQYF,TGTGCCAGCAGTTTGATCGCCGGGACTAGAGTTCTCGAGCAGTACTTC
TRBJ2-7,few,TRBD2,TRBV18,CASSPGGLAGSYEQYF,TGTGCCAGCTCGCCTGGAGGACTAGCGGGGTCCTACGAGCAGTACTTC
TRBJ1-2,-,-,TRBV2,CASSLSGTENYGYTF,TGTGCCAGCAGTTTATCCGGGACGGAGAACTATGGCTACACCTTC
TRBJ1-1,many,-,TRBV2,CASIAGAILDTEAFF,TGTGCCAGCATTGCAGGGGCGATCCTGGACACTGAAGCTTTCTTT
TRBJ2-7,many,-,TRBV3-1,CASSQGERGGQYF,TGTGCCAGCAGCCAAGGGGAGAGGGGAGGGCAGTACTTC
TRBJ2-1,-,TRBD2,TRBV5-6,CASSPGPSGRVDSYNEQFF,TGTGCCAGCAGCCCTGGGCCTAGCGGGAGGGTGGACTCCTACAATGAGCAGTTCTTC
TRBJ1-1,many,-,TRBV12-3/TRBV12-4,CASTPRGPTEAFF,TGTGCCAGCACCCCAAGGGGCCCCACTGAAGCTTTCTTT
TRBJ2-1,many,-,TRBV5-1,CASSLEQEPYNEQFF,TGTGCCAGCAGCTTGGAGCAGGAACCCTACAATGAGCAGTTCTTC
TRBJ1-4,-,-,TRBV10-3,CAISESGGREKLFF,TGTGCCATCAGTGAGTCCGGGGGGCGGGAAAAACTGTTTTTT
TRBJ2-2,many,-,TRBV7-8,CASRRSITREKNTGELFF,TGTGCCAGCAGACGTAGCATTACCCGGGAGAAGAACACCGGGGAGCTGTTTTTT